The entry that follows covers one T cell receptor beta chain sequence. Its antigen is still unknown. This sample was included in a study of blood T cells in healthy people across ages. Study outcomes and limitations: Estimated diversity that came from one million T cells was considered an underestimate.

Sample-barcoded 5' priming and a J-beta primer mix drove a second PCR of roughly 6 to 12 cycles. A template-switch adaptor containing 12 random nucleotides labeled each cDNA molecule. Sequencing recovered at least 2.5 million CDR3-containing paired-end reads from each sample. TCRdb re-analysed the 5' RACE reads in MiXCR, keeping a single row per CDR3 protein. This table has approximately 790,000 distinct CDR3 sequences, around 62% appearing once. Drawing of peripheral blood yielded about 10 milliliters from each donor. The TCR sequence derives from a man aged 25 to 40 in good health. The specimen was blood.

CDR3 nucleotide sequence: TGTGCCAGCAGTTTAGCTCCTAGCGTAGCCGGGGAGCTGTTTTTT. It translates to CASSLAPSVAGELFF. The V call is TRBV27, the J call TRBJ2-2; maybe TRBD2 (6 bases). Germline assignment: CDR1 MNHEY and CDR2 SMNVEV (reference sequence). V lost 2 bases, J lost 6 bases, and 13 bases lay in between. The CDR3 covers 15 residues.